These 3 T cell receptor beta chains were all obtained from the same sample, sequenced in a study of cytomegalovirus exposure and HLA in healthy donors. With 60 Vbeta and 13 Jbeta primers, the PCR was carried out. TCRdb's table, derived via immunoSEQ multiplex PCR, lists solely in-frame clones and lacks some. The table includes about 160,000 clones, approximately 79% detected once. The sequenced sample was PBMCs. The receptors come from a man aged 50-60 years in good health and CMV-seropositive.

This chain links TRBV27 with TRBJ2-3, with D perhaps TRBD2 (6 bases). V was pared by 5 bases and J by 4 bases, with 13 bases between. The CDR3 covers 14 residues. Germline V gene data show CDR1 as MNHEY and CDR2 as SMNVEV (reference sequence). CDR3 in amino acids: CASSTRERSDTQYF. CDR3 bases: TGTGCCAGCAGTACACGGGAGAGGTCAGATACGCAGTATTTT.

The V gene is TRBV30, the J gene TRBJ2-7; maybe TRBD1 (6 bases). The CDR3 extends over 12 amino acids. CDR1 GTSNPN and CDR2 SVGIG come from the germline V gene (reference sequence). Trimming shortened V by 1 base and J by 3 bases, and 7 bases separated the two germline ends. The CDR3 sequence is CAWSEQGYEQYF. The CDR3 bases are TGTGCCTGGAGTGAACAGGGCTACGAGCAGTACTTC.

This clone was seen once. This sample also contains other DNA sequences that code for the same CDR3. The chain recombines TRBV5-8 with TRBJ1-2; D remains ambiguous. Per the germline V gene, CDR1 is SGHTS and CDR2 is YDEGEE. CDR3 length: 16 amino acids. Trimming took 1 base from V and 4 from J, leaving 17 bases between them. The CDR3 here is CASSLTRRAGPYGYTF. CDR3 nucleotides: TGTGCCAGCAGCTTGACCCGGAGGGCCGGACCCTATGGCTACACCTTC.